This T cell receptor (beta chain) was obtained from a study of T cell changes during pregnancy in multiple sclerosis (dated by TCRdb to about 2019). In the study overall: Changes in the T cell repertoire over the course of pregnancy were examined in this study in women with multiple sclerosis.

The library was prepared using the immunoSEQ multiplex PCR assay. Not all clones reach the TCRdb copy of this immuneACCESS table, which keeps in-frame sequences only. Checked studies attribute under half of the gap to unresolved V genes and leave the rest unexplained. Here the sample has 70,000 to 95,000 clones; about 93% occur a single time. The ten most abundant clones make up 2.5% to 3% of the sample. For CDR1 and CDR2, the germline V gene lists MDHEN and SYDVKM. V is reduced by 3 bases and J by 5 bases, leaving a spacing of 14 bases between them. There are 15 amino acids in the CDR3, from cysteine to phenylalanine inclusive. The CDR3 DNA has 45 bases and is translated from base 1. As concerns this clone: Its cognate antigen has yet to be identified. No quality values exist for individual bases; no much larger clone is one base distant.

The clonotype comes from a female donor in good health, enrolled as a control in a pregnancy study. Sequenced here: peripheral blood, sampled after pregnancy. This chain joins TRBV28 to TRBJ1-5; the D segment cannot be called with confidence. Here is the DNA: TGTGCCAGCAGTTTGGGAGGGATAATCTATCAGCCCCAGCATTTT. Its amino acids are CASSLGGIIYQPQHF.